The 30 T cell receptor beta chains given below trace back to one sample, sequenced in a study of cytomegalovirus exposure and HLA in healthy donors. PCR was performed using 60 Vbeta and 13 Jbeta primers. Sequencing was performed with immunoSEQ multiplex PCR; in TCRdb, only in-frame clones are kept and a portion is missing. The sample lists roughly 120,000 clones, about 79% occurring once. Sequencing input: PBMCs. All receptors derive from a man younger than 40 in good health and CMV-seropositive.

The gene calls are TRBV10-3 and TRBJ2-3, with D possibly being TRBD2 (5 bases). The CDR3 extends over 13 amino acids. The V gene lost 4 bases and the J gene lost 3 bases, with 8 bases spanning the gap. Germline CDR1 is ENHRY and CDR2 is SYGVKD. The CDR3 coding sequence is TGTGCCATCAGTGTCGAGGGAACAGATACGCAGTATTTT. Amino acids: CAISVEGTDTQYF.

The chain has TRBV19 and TRBJ1-4; D gene uncertain. CDR3 length: 13 residues. Between the trimmed V and J ends, which lost 7 bases and 0 bases, there was a span of 6 bases. The germline gives CDR1 LNHDA, CDR2 SQIVND (reference sequence). CDR3 region: CASKPATNEKLFF. In DNA, the CDR3 is TGTGCCAGTAAACCAGCAACTAATGAAAAACTGTTTTTT.

The CDR3 nucleotides read TGTGCCAGCAGCGAATCGACAGGGGTGGGCACTGAAGCTTTCTTT. Translating it yields CASSESTGVGTEAFF. The chain recombines TRBV28 with TRBJ1-1; 8 bases line up with TRBD1. J lost 4 bases, V lost 6 bases, and 10 bases had no gene match. This CDR3 is 15 amino acids long. The V gene's germline CDR1 is MDHEN and CDR2 SYDVKM. Full variable domain (remainder filled in from reference TRBV28 and TRBJ1-1): DVKVTQSSRYLVKRTGEKVFLECVQDMDHENMFWYRQDPGLGLRLIYFSYDVKMKEKGDIPEGYSVSREKKERFSLILESASTNQTSMYLCASSESTGVGTEAFFGQGTRLTVV.

The chain carries TRBV4-2 and TRBJ2-1; 8 nucleotides line up with TRBD2. Germline values: CDR1 LGHNA, CDR2 YNFKEQ. The CDR3 runs 17 residues. The trim removed 4 bases at V and 5 bases at J, leaving 13 bases unmatched. The CDR3 reads CASSPMGWRGENNEQFF. Here the CDR3 DNA reads TGTGCCAGCAGCCCCATGGGATGGCGGGGGGAGAACAATGAGCAGTTCTTC.

This clone was seen more than once but under ten times. The rearrangement links TRBV11-3 to TRBJ1-1; 7 bases line up with TRBD1. Per germline, CDR1 SGHNT and CDR2 YENEEA. V lost 5 bases and J lost 1; bases outside the gene matches: 7. The CDR3 loop spans 15 amino acids. CDR3: CASSTRQGGNTEAFF. The CDR3 nucleotides read TGTGCCAGCAGCACGAGACAGGGAGGGAACACTGAAGCTTTCTTT.

A word on this clone: At one boundary the junction diverges from the germline segment, which might be a read error. This chain links TRBV7-9 with TRBJ2-7, with 9 nucleotides matching TRBD1. This CDR3 contains 17 residues. Germline lookup yields CDR1 SEHNR and CDR2 FQNEAQ (reference sequence). CDR3 protein: CSSSLDTGTGTKGEQYF. In DNA, the CDR3 is TGTTCCAGCAGCTTAGACACCGGGACAGGGACGAAGGGCGAGCAGTACTTC.

This sequence joins TRBV5-1 and TRBJ2-1; TRBD1 might be the D (6 bases). The germline CDR1 and CDR2 sequences are SGHRS and YFSETQ. Trimming shortened V by 4 bases and J by 10 bases, and 12 bases separated the two germline ends. CDR3 length equals 12 residues. In DNA, the CDR3 is TGCGCCAGCAGCCCGGACAGATGGGAGCAGTTCTTC. Protein: CASSPDRWEQFF.

This clone was picked up a small number of times. The rearrangement links TRBV7-9 to TRBJ2-5; 10 bases map to TRBD2. This CDR3 has 16 residues. V was clipped by 5 bases and J by 1 base; unmatched bases: 7. CDR1 SEHNR and CDR2 FQNEAQ come from the germline V gene (reference sequence). DNA of the CDR3: TGTGCCAGCAGCATCGGTAGGACTAGCGGCCAAGAGACCCAGTACTTC. It specifies CASSIGRTSGQETQYF.

The V gene is TRBV7-2, the J gene TRBJ2-7; D may be TRBD2 (6 bases). The CDR3 extends over 16 amino acids. Trimming shortened V by 0 bases and J by 3 bases, and 15 bases separated the two germline ends. Germline V CDR1 and CDR2: SGHTA, FQGNSA. In DNA form, the CDR3 reads TGTGCCAGCAGCTTAGCGTCCACGGTGGGGGGCTACGAGCAGTACTTC. It is translated as CASSLASTVGGYEQYF.

This clone occurred a few times. This chain connects TRBV4-3 to TRBJ2-7; TRBD2 matches at 8 bases. From germline, CDR1 is LGHNA and CDR2 YSLEER. The CDR3 is made up of 15 amino acids. With V trimmed by 0 bases and J by 2 bases, 3 bases remained unmatched. Here the CDR3 DNA reads TGCGCCAGCAGCCAAGAACTAGCGGAGGCCTACGAGCAGTACTTC. It yields the protein CASSQELAEAYEQYF.

The chain couples TRBV28 to TRBJ2-7; the D gene is possibly TRBD1 (5 bases). Germline-derived CDR1 and CDR2 are MDHEN and SYDVKM. The CDR3 runs to 13 residues. Trimming shortened V by 4 bases and J by 3 bases, and 10 bases separated the two germline ends. CDR3 loop: CASSSTGHYEQYF. For the CDR3, the DNA is TGTGCCAGCAGTTCCACAGGCCACTACGAGCAGTACTTC.

V and J are TRBV5-1 and TRBJ1-5, with no clear D. V lost 0 bases and J lost 2, with 12 bases in between. This CDR3 region has 16 residues. The germline V gene has CDR1 SGHRS and CDR2 YFSETQ. Written as DNA, the CDR3 is TGCGCCAGCAGCTTGGAAGGGAGTCTGGGCAATCAGCCCCAGCATTTT. This encodes CASSLEGSLGNQPQHF.

The chain uses TRBV7-9 and TRBJ2-3; a weak D match, TRBD1 (5 bases). This CDR3 contains 15 residues. V lost 4 bases, J lost 7 bases, and 18 bases lay in between. Germline CDR1 and CDR2: SEHNR and FQNEAQ (reference sequence). The CDR3 sequence: CASSYEQGPGHTQYF. The CDR3 nucleotides read TGTGCCAGCAGCTACGAGCAGGGTCCAGGACATACGCAGTATTTT.

The chain joins TRBV27 to TRBJ1-4; D is possibly TRBD1 (5 bases). Germline CDR1 reads MNHEY; CDR2 reads SMNVEV (reference sequence). The CDR3 is 16 amino acids. The ends were cut back, 3 bases at V and 1 base at J, with 12 bases in the middle. Here the CDR3 reads CASSFAGGGTNEKLFF. The CDR3 DNA follows: TGTGCCAGCAGTTTCGCCGGGGGGGGAACTAATGAAAAACTGTTTTTT. The variable domain in full, with the rest retrieved from reference TRBV27 and TRBJ1-4, is EAQVTQNPRYLITVTGKKLTVTCSQNMNHEYMSWYRQDPGLGLRQIYYSMNVEVTDKGDVPEGYKVSRKEKRNFPLILESPSPNQTSLYFCASSFAGGGTNEKLFFGSGTQLSVL.

The J gene is TRBJ1-2, the V gene TRBV9; tentatively, D is TRBD1 (6 bases). V dropped 7 bases and J dropped 0 bases, with 13 bases sitting between them. This CDR3 has 14 amino acids. Germline V CDR1 and CDR2: SGDLS, YYNGEE. The CDR3 loop reads CASASGGPNYGYTF. CDR3 DNA: TGTGCCAGCGCGAGCGGGGGCCCTAACTATGGCTACACCTTC. The full variable domain, its missing parts supplied by reference TRBV9 and TRBJ1-2, is DSGVTQTPKHLITATGQRVTLRCSPRSGDLSVYWYQQSLDQGLQFLIQYYNGEERAKGNILERFSAQQFPDLHSELNLSSLELGDSALYFCASASGGPNYGYTFGSGTRLTVV.

This rearrangement joins TRBV2 to TRBJ1-1; 7 bases match TRBD1. The CDR3 has 15 residues. Per the germline V gene, CDR1 is SNHLY and CDR2 is FYNNEI. Germline trimming cut 3 bases from V and 4 bases from J; bases unmatched to any gene: 8. CDR3 sequence: CASSDAQGHGTEAFF. As DNA, the CDR3 is TGTGCCAGCAGTGACGCACAGGGGCACGGCACTGAAGCTTTCTTT.

The V gene is TRBV7-3, the J gene TRBJ1-1, with TRBD1 matching 8 bases. V shed 5 bases and J 11 bases; nucleotides not matched to a gene: 10. The CDR3 is 13 amino acids. The germline V gene encodes CDR1 SGHTA and CDR2 FQGTGA. In DNA form, the CDR3 reads TGTGCCAGCAGCCCTGGGACAGGAGGTTGGGCTTTCTTT. The encoded protein is CASSPGTGGWAFF.

V and J are TRBV2 and TRBJ2-7; 8 bases match TRBD1. Germline CDR1 reads SNHLY; CDR2 reads FYNNEI. This CDR3 is built from 15 residues. V shed 6 bases, J shed 3 bases, and the junction held 10 bases outside the gene matches. CDR3 sequence reads: CASSRQGLGVYEQYF. CDR3 nucleotide sequence: TGTGCCAGCAGCAGACAGGGGTTGGGAGTCTACGAGCAGTACTTC.

V and J are TRBV27 and TRBJ2-3; D ambiguous. V gave up 5 bases and J gave up 0 bases, with 12 bases separating them. The CDR3 is made up of 15 amino acids. From germline, CDR1 is MNHEY and CDR2 SMNVEV (reference sequence). CDR3 sequence: CASSNDFRSTDTQYF. The CDR3 DNA is TGTGCCAGCAGTAACGACTTCCGGAGCACAGATACGCAGTATTTT.

CDR3 sequence reads: CASSPLGQARGNTIYF. The CDR3 DNA follows: TGTGCCAGCTCACCACTCGGACAGGCTAGAGGAAACACCATATATTTT. The chain employs TRBV18 and TRBJ1-3; 7 bases line up with TRBD1. The CDR3 consists of 16 residues. V trimming: 1 base; J trimming: 4 bases; junction bases outside the gene matches: 7. Germline lookup yields CDR1 KGHSH and CDR2 LQKENI.

Points on this clone: A read error may produce the germline difference seen at one junction end. The chain joins TRBV7-6 to TRBJ2-4; TRBD1 agrees at 10 bases. This CDR3 is built from 15 residues. The germline V gene encodes CDR1 SGHVS and CDR2 FNYEAQ. CDR3 in DNA: TGTGCCAGCAGCTCTCCGGGACAGGGGCAAAACAGTCAGTACTTC. Its protein is CASSSPGQGQNSQYF.

This clone appeared once. The J gene is TRBJ2-5, the V gene TRBV6-1, with D perhaps matching TRBD1 (6 bases). This CDR3 has 15 residues. CDR1 MNHNS and CDR2 SASEGT come from the germline V gene. Trimming cost V 4 bases and J 3 bases, with 15 bases left between them. The CDR3 protein is CASSGGRGRKETQYF. The CDR3 coding sequence is TGTGCCAGCAGTGGTGGCAGGGGAAGGAAAGAGACCCAGTACTTC.

This clone was detected only a few times. The chain joins TRBV10-3 to TRBJ2-1; weak D call: TRBD2 (5 bases). With 0 bases removed from V and 4 bases from J, the gap between germline ends came to 10 bases. The length of the CDR3 is 15 residues. In germline, CDR1 is ENHRY, CDR2 SYGVKD. The CDR3 reads CAISESGSPYNEQFF. CDR3 coding DNA: TGTGCCATCAGTGAGTCAGGGAGCCCTTACAATGAGCAGTTCTTC.

The J gene is TRBJ2-7, the V gene TRBV5-4, with 8 bases aligning to TRBD1. The CDR3 contains 13 residues. V dropped 4 bases and J dropped 7; count of bases not matched to a gene: 7. Per the germline V gene, CDR1 is SGHNT and CDR2 is YYREEE (reference sequence). For the CDR3, the DNA is TGTGCCAGCAGCCCAGGGGGCGCGGGGGAGCAGTACTTC. Translation: CASSPGGAGEQYF.

In nucleotides, the CDR3 is TGTGCCAGCAGTGATTTGGGGGCTGATCAGCCCCAGCATTTT. Amino acid sequence: CASSDLGADQPQHF. The J gene is TRBJ1-5, the V gene TRBV6-5, with D maybe TRBD1 (6 bases). The CDR3 is 14 residues long. Germline CDR1 MNHEY, CDR2 SVGAGI. Trimming removed 5 bases from V and 5 bases from J, with 13 bases in between.

With regard to this clone: Other DNA sequences of this sample code for an identical CDR3. This chain joins TRBV6-5 and TRBJ1-1; TRBD1 agrees at 7 bases. This CDR3 spans 13 amino acids. Germline CDR1 and CDR2: MNHEY and SVGAGI. Germline trimming cut 2 bases from V and 7 bases from J; bases unmatched to any gene: 4. DNA for the CDR3: TGTGCCAGCAGTTACCTGACAGGGCTTGAAGCTTTCTTT. Amino acid sequence: CASSYLTGLEAFF.

This chain links TRBV18 with TRBJ2-5, with a weak D call TRBD1 (6 bases). Between the trimmed V and J ends, which lost 2 bases and 1 base, there was a span of 26 bases. Germline V gives CDR1 KGHSH, CDR2 LQKENI. The CDR3 consists of 20 residues. The CDR3 sequence: CASSPSIQGTVRYFQETQYF. As DNA, the CDR3 is TGTGCCAGCTCACCATCAATACAGGGTACCGTAAGATATTTCCAAGAGACCCAGTACTTC. Filled out from reference TRBV18 and TRBJ2-5, the complete variable domain reads NAGVMQNPRHLVRRRGQEARLRCSPMKGHSHVYWYRQLPEEGLKFMVYLQKENIIDESGMPKERFSAEFPKEGPSILRIQQVVRGDSAAYFCASSPSIQGTVRYFQETQYFGPGTRLLVL.

The chain joins TRBV5-6 to TRBJ2-7; 7 bases map to TRBD1. Looked up from germline, CDR1 is SGHDT and CDR2 is YYEEEE. The CDR3 consists of 14 residues. Unmatched junction bases numbered 3, after V lost 1 base and J lost 2 bases. The CDR3 reads CASSLPGTAYEQYF. CDR3 DNA sequence: TGTGCCAGCAGCTTGCCAGGGACAGCCTACGAGCAGTACTTC. Full variable domain (outside the CDR3, taken from reference TRBV5-6 and TRBJ2-7): DAGVTQSPTHLIKTRGQQVTLRCSPKSGHDTVSWYQQALGQGPQFIFQYYEEEERQRGNFPDRFSGHQFPNYSSELNVNALLLGDSALYLCASSLPGTAYEQYFGPGTRLTVT.

The gene calls are TRBV9 and TRBJ2-5; D might be TRBD1 (7 bases). The ends were cut back, 3 bases at V and 0 bases at J, with 15 bases in the middle. The V gene's germline CDR1 is SGDLS and CDR2 YYNGEE. The CDR3 is made up of 16 amino acids. Here the CDR3 DNA reads TGTGCCAGCAGCGGTGGGGCAGGGGGGTACCAAGAGACCCAGTACTTC. Translated, it gives CASSGGAGGYQETQYF.

This rearrangement joins TRBV7-2 to TRBJ2-1; 12 nucleotides match TRBD2. Germline V gene lookup returns CDR1 SGHTA and CDR2 FQGNSA. V shed 5 bases and J 7 bases; nucleotides not matched to a gene: 9. This CDR3 comprises 16 residues. CDR3 protein: CASSPSLAGGHNEQFF. The CDR3 DNA reads as TGTGCCAGCAGCCCCAGTCTAGCGGGAGGGCATAATGAGCAGTTCTTC.